These 20 T cell receptor beta chains originate from one sample sequenced in a study of blood T cell repertoires in COVID-19. TCRdb's table, derived via immunoSEQ multiplex PCR, lists solely in-frame clones and lacks some. The sample has about 340,000 clones, approximately 83% seen once; the top ten hold roughly 4.2%. The source material was PBMCs or T cells enriched from blood (not recorded which). These receptors were obtained from a woman aged 40-49 years with acute COVID-19.

The V gene is TRBV11-2, the J gene TRBJ2-7, with D maybe TRBD1 (5 bases). The CDR3 runs to 15 residues. The V end lost 5 bases, the J end lost 1 base, and 15 bases lay between the germline ends. Germline CDR1 SGHAT, CDR2 FQNNGV. DNA of the CDR3: TGTGCCAGCAGCCAAACGGACATAAGGTCCTACGAGCAGTACTTC. Encoded protein: CASSQTDIRSYEQYF.

The rearrangement uses TRBV7-2 and TRBJ1-1; possibly TRBD1 for D (6 bases). Germline V gene lookup returns CDR1 SGHTA and CDR2 FQGNSA. The CDR3 runs 15 residues. Between the trimmed V and J ends, which lost 0 bases and 4 bases, there was a span of 12 bases. CDR3 residues: CASSLASGVGTEAFF. As DNA, the CDR3 is TGTGCCAGCAGCTTAGCATCAGGGGTAGGCACTGAAGCTTTCTTT.

V usage is TRBV19 and J usage is TRBJ1-4; 9 positions match TRBD1. The CDR3 covers 16 residues. Germline trimming cut 6 bases from V and 7 bases from J; bases unmatched to any gene: 12. Per the germline V gene, CDR1 is LNHDA and CDR2 is SQIVND (reference sequence). The CDR3 region is CASRPGQGSFGEKLFF. For the CDR3, the DNA is TGTGCCAGTAGACCGGGACAGGGATCATTCGGTGAAAAACTGTTTTTT.

The chain couples TRBV6-5 to TRBJ1-1; 7 bases agree with TRBD1. V trimming: 5 bases; J trimming: 5 bases; junction bases outside the gene matches: 5. The CDR3 covers 13 residues. Germline values: CDR1 MNHEY, CDR2 SVGAGI. CDR3 nucleotides: TGTGCCAGCAGTCAACAGGGGAGAACTGAAGCTTTCTTT. This translates into CASSQQGRTEAFF.

The chain links TRBV25-1 to TRBJ2-7, with a possible D match to TRBD1 (6 bases). The germline V and J ends were trimmed by 2 bases and 0 bases, with 11 bases remaining between them. Germline V gene lookup returns CDR1 MGHDK and CDR2 SYGVNS. CDR3 length: 15 amino acids. CDR3 coding DNA: TGTGCCAGCAGTGAAGGGGGCGGAAGCTCCTACGAGCAGTACTTC. Protein: CASSEGGGSSYEQYF.

J is TRBJ2-5 and V is TRBV25-1, with 8 bases aligning to TRBD1. Losses at the gene ends were 6 bases for V and 5 bases for J; bases not matched to a gene: 11. CDR3 length: 15 amino acids. Germline CDR1 MGHDK, CDR2 SYGVNS. The CDR3 loop is CASRTRGQGGETQYF. CDR3 nucleotide sequence: TGTGCCAGCAGGACCCGAGGACAGGGTGGTGAGACCCAGTACTTC. The variable domain in full, completed from reference TRBV25-1 and TRBJ2-5, reads EADIYQTPRYLVIGTGKKITLECSQTMGHDKMYWYQQDPGMELHLIHYSYGVNSTEKGDLSSESTVSRIRTEHFPLTLESARPSHTSQYLCASRTRGQGGETQYFGPGTRLLVL.

This clone has only a few counts. The CDR3 bases are TGTGCCAGCAGTTACGATCAGGGCGGAAGCTACGAGCAGTACTTC. Translating gives CASSYDQGGSYEQYF. The genes are TRBV6-2 or TRBV6-3 and TRBJ2-7, with a tentative D call TRBD1 (5 bases). The V gene's germline CDR1 is MNHEY and CDR2 SVGEGT. Trimming left V 2 bases short and J 3 bases short, with 14 bases between. CDR3 length equals 15 residues.

This sequence joins TRBV19 and TRBJ1-2; D ambiguous. CDR1 and CDR2 (germline): LNHDA, SQIVND (reference sequence). V lost 3 bases to trimming and J lost 2 bases, with 10 bases between them. The CDR3 length is 14 residues. This CDR3 reads CASSIQATNYGYTF. The CDR3 DNA sequence: TGTGCCAGTAGTATTCAGGCGACGAACTATGGCTACACCTTC.

The chain is built from TRBV25-1 and TRBJ2-3; D may be TRBD2 (5 bases). Germline V CDR1 and CDR2: MGHDK, SYGVNS. V lost 6 bases, J lost 0 bases, and 10 bases lay in between. The CDR3 has 14 residues. CDR3 loop: CASRGSGSTDTQYF. The CDR3 DNA is TGTGCCAGCAGGGGGAGCGGTAGCACAGATACGCAGTATTTT.

CDR3 region: CASTGRDSNSPLHF. The CDR3, as DNA: TGTGCCAGCACGGGTCGGGACAGTAATTCACCCCTCCACTTT. V is TRBV6-5 and J is TRBJ1-6; TRBD1 aligns across 7 bases. Germline V gene sequence: CDR1 MNHEY, CDR2 SVGAGI. V was pared by 7 bases and J by 6 bases, with 6 bases of the junction left unmatched. The CDR3 contains 14 residues.

This clone was counted between two and nine times. This chain uses TRBV19 with TRBJ2-5, with 16 bases that match TRBD2. The length of the CDR3 is 17 residues. The germline V gene has CDR1 LNHDA and CDR2 SQIVND (reference sequence). The V segment lost 4 bases and the J segment 4 bases; nucleotides outside the gene matches: 6. CDR3 in amino acids: CASSTGTSGRVTETQYF. The CDR3 bases are TGTGCCAGTAGTACAGGGACTAGCGGGAGGGTTACAGAGACCCAGTACTTC. Based on the CDR3 plus reference TRBV19 and TRBJ2-5, the full variable domain is DGGITQSPKYLFRKEGQNVTLSCEQNLNHDAMYWYRQDPGQGLRLIYYSQIVNDFQKGDIAEGYSVSREKKESFPLTVTSAQKNPTAFYLCASSTGTSGRVTETQYFGPGTRLLVL.

The CDR3 DNA follows: TGTGCCAGTAGTATCCAGCTAGCGGGGGTATTAACCGGGGAGCTGTTTTTT. Protein product: CASSIQLAGVLTGELFF. This sequence joins TRBV19 and TRBJ2-2; 10 bases are shared with TRBD2. The CDR3 covers 17 residues. Germline V gene sequence: CDR1 LNHDA, CDR2 SQIVND (reference sequence). After removal of 3 bases from V and 5 bases from J, the junction contained 9 bases not matched to a gene.

This sequence joins TRBV28 and TRBJ1-2; 9 bases match TRBD1. The ends lost 5 bases at V and 6 bases at J; junction bases unmatched: 16. CDR1 is MDHEN, CDR2 SYDVKM, per germline. The CDR3 covers 17 residues. The CDR3 DNA reads as TGTGCCAGCAGTCCATCCGGGACAGGGTCACTCCCTAATGGCTACACCTTC. Its translation: CASSPSGTGSLPNGYTF.

This clone came up once. V is TRBV3-1 (or the pseudogene TRBV3-2) and J is TRBJ2-5, with TRBD2 matching over 7 bases. The ends lost 4 bases at V and 3 bases at J; junction bases unmatched: 14. The CDR3 runs to 17 residues. Per the germline V gene, CDR1 is LGHDT and CDR2 is YNNKEL (reference sequence). The CDR3 sequence is CASSLGGTNLIKETQYF. The DNA for the CDR3 is TGTGCCAGCAGCCTGGGCGGGACTAACCTGATCAAAGAGACCCAGTACTTC.

The chain employs TRBV5-1 and TRBJ2-3, with 7 bases fitting TRBD2. Germline values: CDR1 SGHRS, CDR2 YFSETQ. This CDR3 contains 15 residues. The V and J ends lost 0 bases and 2 bases, in that order; junction bases with no gene match: 3. DNA for the CDR3: TGCGCCAGCAGCTTGGAGAGCGGGGACACAGATACGCAGTATTTT. This gives the protein CASSLESGDTDTQYF. Looking up the rest from reference TRBV5-1 and TRBJ2-3 gives the full variable domain: KAGVTQTPRYLIKTRGQQVTLSCSPISGHRSVSWYQQTPGQGLQFLFEYFSETQRNKGNFPGRFSGRQFSNSRSEMNVSTLELGDSALYLCASSLESGDTDTQYFGPGTRLTVL.

The J gene is TRBJ2-2, the V gene TRBV2, with D tentatively TRBD2 (6 bases). CDR3 length: 14 residues. Germline V gene lookup returns CDR1 SNHLY and CDR2 FYNNEI. V lost 7 bases to trimming and J lost 3 bases, with 12 bases between them. The CDR3 loop reads CASNREWDTGELFF. CDR3 nucleotide sequence: TGTGCCAGCAATCGGGAGTGGGACACCGGGGAGCTGTTTTTT.

The V gene is TRBV6-2 or TRBV6-3, the J gene TRBJ1-2; TRBD1 agrees at 8 bases. V lost 3 bases, J lost 4 bases, and 7 bases stayed unmatched. The germline V gene has CDR1 MNHEY and CDR2 SVGEGT. This CDR3 contains 15 residues. The CDR3 coding sequence is TGTGCCAGCAGTTATAATGGGACAGGTTCCTATGGCTACACCTTC. As protein: CASSYNGTGSYGYTF.

The chain employs TRBV6-5 and TRBJ2-1; 8 bases align to TRBD2. Unmatched junction bases numbered 8, after V lost 8 bases and J lost 2 bases. The CDR3 loop spans 15 amino acids. In germline, CDR1 is MNHEY, CDR2 SVGAGI. In nucleotides, the CDR3 is TGTGCCAGCGGGCGGGGGGCGAGGGCCTACAATGAGCAGTTCTTC. It translates to CASGRGARAYNEQFF.

The chain links TRBV7-2 to TRBJ1-1, with 7 bases lining up with TRBD1. V shed 5 bases, J shed 1 base, and the junction held 7 bases outside the gene matches. CDR1 is SGHTA and CDR2 is FQGNSA in the germline V gene. The CDR3 length is 15 residues. The CDR3 bases are TGTGCCAGCAGCGCCACTAGGGACAGGAACACTGAAGCTTTCTTT. Protein sequence: CASSATRDRNTEAFF.

This clone was seen ten or more times. The chain carries TRBV4-3 and TRBJ1-6, with unresolved D. CDR1 is LGHNA and CDR2 is YSLEER in the germline V gene. This CDR3 spans 16 amino acids. Trimming removed 1 base at V and 10 bases at J, with 17 bases between. CDR3 coding DNA: TGCGCCAGCAGCCAAGGAGGGATGAAGAAACAGTCACCCCTCCACTTT. This translates into CASSQGGMKKQSPLHF.